The sequence of this T cell receptor (beta chain) was determined in a study of neurological immune-mediated disorders. In this sample, this clonotype turned up many times. TCRdb re-called the 5' RACE reads through MiXCR, storing one row per CDR3 protein. The sample yields 15,000 or so distinct CDR3 sequences, roughly 14% seen once. The V and J ends lost 1 base and 3 bases respectively, with 7 bases between them. The CDR3 runs to 15 residues. The chain recombines TRBV12-3 or TRBV12-4 with TRBJ2-6, with D perhaps TRBD2 (5 bases). Material for sequencing was PBMCs. This clonotype was obtained from a man in his 60s with HTLV-1-associated myelopathy (HAM/TSP). CDR3 nucleotides: TGTGCCAGCAGTTTAGGGGAGCGTGGGGCCAACGTCCTGACTTTC. It encodes CASSLGERGANVLTF.